This T cell receptor (beta chain) was observed in a study of identical twins. Study conclusions and caveats: Less excess twin sharing appeared in beta out-of-frame sequences.

TCRdb fed the 5' RACE reads into MiXCR, producing one record per CDR3 protein. The sample carries hundreds of thousands of distinct CDR3 sequences, 18% recorded once. The CDR3 loop spans 13 amino acids. The germline V gene has CDR1 SQVTM and CDR2 ANQGSEA. V was cut by 0 bases and J by 3 bases, with 8 bases left in between. With respect to this clonotype: The antigen is unknown.

The sample was also linked to a second study, of T cells expressing NK-cell markers.

Sequencing was done on a sample of PBMCs. The chain links TRBV29-1 to TRBJ1-2; no reliable D call. This TCR came from a woman younger than 35 in good health. CDR3 sequence reads: CSVEDMTDYGYTF. DNA of the CDR3: TGCAGCGTTGAAGATATGACGGACTATGGCTACACCTTC.